This T cell receptor (beta chain) was profiled in a study of response to subunit inactivated influenza vaccine. Germline CDR1 SGHTA, CDR2 FQGNSA. V was shortened by 4 bases and J by 0 bases, with 10 bases between the two germline ends. The CDR3 has 15 residues. Study-wide results and limits: The authors put forward the suggestion that each seasonal influenza vaccination may bring in only a limited number of new T cells.

From the RT-PCR reads, TCRdb called clonotypes with MiXCR, one entry per CDR3 protein. The sample comprises about 540,000 distinct CDR3 sequences, under 30% of which are singletons, and 2.5% to 3.5% rests with the top ten. A remark on this clonotype: Its antigen is not known.

These same data were also listed under a study on T cells expressing NK-cell markers. That source notes: TCR beta cDNA was made by 5'RACE template switching with UMIs.

V usage is TRBV7-2 and J usage is TRBJ2-1, with a tentative D call TRBD1 (6 bases). The source is a man over 45 who received an inactivated influenza vaccine. The starting material was CD4+ T cells sorted from PBMCs, obtained 12 days after vaccination. The CDR3 sequence is CASSSDRSSYNEQFF. The CDR3 DNA reads TGTGCCAGCAGCTCTGACAGGAGCTCCTACAATGAGCAGTTCTTC.